The subject of this entry is one TCR beta chain. The target antigen is unknown. The CDR3 is 14 residues long. Germline CDR1 reads GTSNPN; CDR2 reads SVGIG (reference sequence). The ends lost 3 bases at V and 7 bases at J; junction bases unmatched: 7. This sample stems from a study of T cell responses to AZD1222 COVID-19 vaccine. Study observations and caveats: Clonal diversity was possibly underestimated, and white British individuals and females predominated among donors. Every sample of the repertoires postdated the peak T cell response. Nearly half of the spike-specific TCRs reportedly recognize variant regions that carry no mutations.

Generated by immunoSEQ multiplex PCR, the TCRdb table keeps only in-frame clones and is missing some. In the table there are about 92,000 clones, around 90% of which are singletons. The chain recombines TRBV30 with TRBJ2-1; the match to TRBD2 covers 9 bases. The sample was peripheral blood, taken on day 0 of MenACWY control vaccination. The TCR sequence derives from an adult in good health. In nucleotides, the CDR3 is TGTGCCTGGAGAAGAGCGGGGGGCGGGAATGAGCAGTTCTTC. It codes for CAWRRAGGGNEQFF.